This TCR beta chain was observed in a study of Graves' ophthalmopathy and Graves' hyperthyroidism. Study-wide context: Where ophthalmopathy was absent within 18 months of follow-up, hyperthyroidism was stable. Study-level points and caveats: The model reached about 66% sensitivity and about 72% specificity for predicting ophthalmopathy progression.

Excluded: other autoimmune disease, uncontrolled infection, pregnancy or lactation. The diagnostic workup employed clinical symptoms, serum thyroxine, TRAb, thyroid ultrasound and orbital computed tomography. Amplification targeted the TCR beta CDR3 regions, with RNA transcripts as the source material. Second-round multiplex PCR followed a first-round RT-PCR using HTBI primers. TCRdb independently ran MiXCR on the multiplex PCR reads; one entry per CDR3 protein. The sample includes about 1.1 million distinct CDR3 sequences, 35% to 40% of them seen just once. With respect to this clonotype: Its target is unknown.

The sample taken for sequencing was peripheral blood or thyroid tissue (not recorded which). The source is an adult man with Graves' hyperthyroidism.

The CDR3 here is CSAGGLGHNQPQHF. The CDR3 bases are TGCAGTGCCGGAGGGTTAGGCCACAATCAGCCCCAGCATTTT. The rearrangement uses TRBV20-1 and TRBJ1-5, with D hard to call. The CDR3 extends over 14 amino acids. CDR1 is DFQATT, CDR2 SNEGSKA, per germline (reference sequence). Trimming stripped 6 bases from V and 3 bases from J, with 15 bases between.